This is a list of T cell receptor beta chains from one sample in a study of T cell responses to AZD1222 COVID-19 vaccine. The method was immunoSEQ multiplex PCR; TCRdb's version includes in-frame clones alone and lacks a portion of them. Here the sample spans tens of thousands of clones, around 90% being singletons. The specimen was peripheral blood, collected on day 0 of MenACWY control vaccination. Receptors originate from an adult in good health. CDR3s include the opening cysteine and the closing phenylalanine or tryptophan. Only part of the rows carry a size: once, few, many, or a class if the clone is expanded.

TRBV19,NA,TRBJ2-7,CASSISDRGPAEQYF
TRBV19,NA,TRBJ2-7,CASSTVLLDEQYF
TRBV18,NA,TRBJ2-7,CASSPGTPSYEQYF
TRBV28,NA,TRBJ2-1,CASSLSLWGRAPQFF
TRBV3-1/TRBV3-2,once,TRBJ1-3,CASRPTGSGNTIYF
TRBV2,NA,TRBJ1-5,CATQGDRGYSNQPQHF
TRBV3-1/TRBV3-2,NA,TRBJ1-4,CASSPGQGFEKLFF
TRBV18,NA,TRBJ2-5,CASSPPGQETQYF
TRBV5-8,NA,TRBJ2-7,CASARAGPYEQYF
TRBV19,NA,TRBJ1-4,CASSVQADNEKLFF
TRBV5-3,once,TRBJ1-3,CARSLRVALTGNTIYF
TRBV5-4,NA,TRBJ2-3,CASSLGAGSTDTQYF
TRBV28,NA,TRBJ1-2,CASKGGGYGYTF
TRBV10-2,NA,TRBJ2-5,CASGGAGETQYF
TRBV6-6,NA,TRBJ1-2,CASRTPLGQGEGGYTF
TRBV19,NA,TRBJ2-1,CASTRDYAGEQFF
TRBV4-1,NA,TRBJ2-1,CASSQDSRSSYNEQFF
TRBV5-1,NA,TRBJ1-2,CASSLGEGEYGYTF
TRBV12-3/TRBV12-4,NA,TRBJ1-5,CASSTWGSDQHF
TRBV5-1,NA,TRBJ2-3,CASSLGGLAGRDTQYF